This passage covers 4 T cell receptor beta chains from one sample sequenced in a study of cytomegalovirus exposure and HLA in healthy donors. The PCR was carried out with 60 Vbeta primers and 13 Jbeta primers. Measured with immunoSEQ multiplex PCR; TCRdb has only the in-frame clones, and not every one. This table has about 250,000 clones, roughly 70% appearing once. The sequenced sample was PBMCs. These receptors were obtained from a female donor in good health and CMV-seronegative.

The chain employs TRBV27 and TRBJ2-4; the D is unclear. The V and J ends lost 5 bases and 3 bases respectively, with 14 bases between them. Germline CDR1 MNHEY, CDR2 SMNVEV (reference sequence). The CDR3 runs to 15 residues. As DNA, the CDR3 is TGTGCCAGCAGTCTTTTGGGCGCCGGCAAAAACATTCAGTACTTC. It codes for CASSLLGAGKNIQYF.

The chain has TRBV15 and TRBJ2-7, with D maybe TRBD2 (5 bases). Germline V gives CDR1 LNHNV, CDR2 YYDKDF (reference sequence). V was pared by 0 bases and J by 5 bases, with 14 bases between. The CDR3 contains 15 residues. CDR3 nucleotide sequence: TGTGCCACCAGCAGAGATGGTGGGAGAGGCAACGAGCAGTACTTC. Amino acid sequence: CATSRDGGRGNEQYF. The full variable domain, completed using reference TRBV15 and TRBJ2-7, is DAMVIQNPRYQVTQFGKPVTLSCSQTLNHNVMYWYQQKSSQAPKLLFHYYDKDFNNEADTPDNFQSRRPNTSFCFLDIRSPGLGDTAMYLCATSRDGGRGNEQYFGPGTRLTVT.

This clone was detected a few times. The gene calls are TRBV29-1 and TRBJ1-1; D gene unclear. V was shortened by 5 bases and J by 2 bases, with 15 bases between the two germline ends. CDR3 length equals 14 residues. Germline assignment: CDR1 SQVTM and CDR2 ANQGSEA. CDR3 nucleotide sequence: TGCAGCGTTCCCAACCCGGGTGATAACACTGAAGCTTTCTTT. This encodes CSVPNPGDNTEAFF. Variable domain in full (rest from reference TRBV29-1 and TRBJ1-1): SAVISQKPSRDICQRGTSLTIQCQVDSQVTMMFWYRQQPGQSLTLIATANQGSEATYESGFVIDKFPISRPNLTFSTLTVSNMSPEDSSIYLCSVPNPGDNTEAFFGQGTRLTVV.

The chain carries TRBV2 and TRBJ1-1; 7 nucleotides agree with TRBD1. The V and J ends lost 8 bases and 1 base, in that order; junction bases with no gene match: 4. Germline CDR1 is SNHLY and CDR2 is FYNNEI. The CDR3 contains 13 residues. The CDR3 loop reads CASGTEQNTEAFF. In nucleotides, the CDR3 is TGTGCCAGCGGGACAGAGCAGAACACTGAAGCTTTCTTT.